This T cell receptor (beta chain) was sequenced for a study of blood T cell repertoires in COVID-19 (dated by TCRdb to about 2020). Concerning the study at large: Collaborator samples came from the United States, Italy and Spain and covered acute and convalescent phases of COVID-19. The samples were drawn from two sources: the first 160 participants of the ongoing ImmuneRACE study, and fewer than 1,500 subjects contributed by 6 global collaborators. Where HLA class I and class II types were available, the types were taken from metadata supplied by the sample provider, not from assay-based typing. The repertoires were released in a freely available public database intended as a resource for research on the immune response to SARS-CoV-2. The prospective study material was composed of cDNA or gDNA derived from T cells, B-cell-depleted T cells, or PBMCs. The sample metadata nearly always contained a de-identified subject ID, COVID-19 status, age in years and sex. The dataset comprised deeply sampled blood TCRbeta repertoires from subjects exposed to, actively infected with, or recovered from COVID-19. On the study overall, not on this receptor specifically: The quantity of clinical and demographic metadata differed by source and by participant and was supplied without curation.

Relative to germline, V is 3 bases shorter and J is 5 bases shorter, with 16 bases between their ends. CDR1 and CDR2 (MNHEY, SMNVEV) derive from the germline V gene (reference sequence). The CDR3 runs 15 amino acids, cysteine and phenylalanine included. The read is trimmed to its CDR3 DNA, 45 bases read in frame from base 1. TCRbeta CDR3 regions were amplified from genomic DNA using the immunoSEQ Assay, a bias-controlled multiplex PCR. In the authors' own workflow: The number of nucleated cells in each sample was estimated from the amplification of reference gene primers within the assay. To quantify the absolute abundance of each unique TCRbeta CDR3 rearrangement, sequence reads were collapsed and filtered. Productive Simpson clonality was computed per sample as the square root of Simpson's diversity index over productive rearrangements. What TCRdb holds here is the immuneACCESS table cut down to in-frame rearrangements. Part of the clones is not present; checked against another copy, under half of the missing clones reflect an unresolved V gene, and the others are unexplained. From that table come the V and J calls and clone size; the DNA was used to work out D and trimming. The table for this sample lists about 250,000 clones; approximately 84% of them were counted only once. Clones ranked in the top ten supply approximately 1.7% of the sample.

Of note for this clone: This clone's antigen is unknown. The input lacks base qualities; no much larger clone sits a single base away.

In the prospective study, participants were about 18 to 90 years old, resided in fewer than 25 geographic areas of the United States, and were enrolled through a virtual design. To assign participants to cohorts, the prospective study relied on clinical history that participants themselves reported in a screening survey and a study questionnaire. Recovered participants in ImmuneRACE Cohort 3 were defined by two consecutive negative NP/OP PCR tests, clearance by a healthcare professional, or resolution of symptoms. Mobile phlebotomists in the prospective study collected whole blood, serum and a nasopharyngeal or oropharyngeal swab from every participant. Participants in the prospective study had the option to provide additional blood draws and questionnaires over a roughly 2-month period. Before DNA extraction, prospective study blood samples were shipped either frozen or at room temperature.

The sequenced sample consisted of PBMCs or T cells enriched from blood (not recorded which). The receptor comes from a man in his forties who had recovered from COVID-19. The chain links TRBV27 with TRBJ2-5; a tentative D match to TRBD2 spans 6 bases. The nucleotides read TGTGCCAGCAGTTTGGAGGGACTTGGGTATGAGACCCAGTACTTC. Protein translation: CASSLEGLGYETQYF.